The present T cell receptor beta chain was sequenced within a study of post-analysis software for immune sequencing data. Study-wide points: TRBV segments more frequent in patients than in controls numbered several and included TRBV5-6, TRBV5-1 and TRBV20-1.

V dropped 5 bases and J dropped 3 bases, with 14 bases sitting between them. CDR1 and CDR2 from the germline V gene are SGHAT and FQDESV (reference sequence). CDR3 size: 14 residues. About this clonotype: The antigen remains unidentified.

Prepared libraries of TCR beta cDNA carried unique molecular identifiers. TCRdb ran MiXCR on the PCR reads and lists one entry per CDR3 protein. The data contain fewer than 850,000 distinct CDR3 sequences, around 27% of them singletons. What was sequenced was blood. The sequence derives from a girl under 18 with multiple sclerosis. The rearrangement uses TRBV11-1 and TRBJ2-7; the D gene is possibly TRBD1 (6 bases). The DNA of the CDR3 is TGTGCCAGCAGCGTAGACAGGCGAGGCTACGAGCAGTACTTC. Encoded protein: CASSVDRRGYEQYF.